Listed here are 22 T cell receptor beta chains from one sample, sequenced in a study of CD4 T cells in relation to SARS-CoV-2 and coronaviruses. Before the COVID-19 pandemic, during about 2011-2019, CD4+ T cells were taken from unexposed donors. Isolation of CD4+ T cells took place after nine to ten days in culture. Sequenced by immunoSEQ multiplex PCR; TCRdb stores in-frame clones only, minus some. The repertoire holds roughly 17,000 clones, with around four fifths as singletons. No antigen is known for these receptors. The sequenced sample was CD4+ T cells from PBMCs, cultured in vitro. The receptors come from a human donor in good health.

CDR3 protein: CAINAGSGANVLTF. The CDR3 DNA sequence: TGTGCCATCAACGCGGGATCTGGGGCCAACGTCCTGACTTTC. The chain couples TRBV10-3 to TRBJ2-6; D possibly corresponds to TRBD2 (6 bases). Deletions cut 7 bases from V and 1 base from J, with 8 bases between. The germline V gene encodes CDR1 ENHRY and CDR2 SYGVKD. This CDR3 has 14 residues.

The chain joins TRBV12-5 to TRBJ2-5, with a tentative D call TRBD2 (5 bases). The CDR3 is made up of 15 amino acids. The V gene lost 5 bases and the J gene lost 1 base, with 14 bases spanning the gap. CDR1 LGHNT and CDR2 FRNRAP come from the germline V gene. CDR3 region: CASGPSGLFQETQYF. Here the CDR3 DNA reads TGTGCTAGTGGTCCGTCCGGACTGTTCCAAGAGACCCAGTACTTC.

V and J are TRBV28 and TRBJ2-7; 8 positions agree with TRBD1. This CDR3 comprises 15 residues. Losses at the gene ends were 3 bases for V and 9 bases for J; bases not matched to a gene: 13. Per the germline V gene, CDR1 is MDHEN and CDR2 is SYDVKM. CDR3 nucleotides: TGTGCCAGCAGTTTTCAGACAGGGGCGGAGTGGGGGCAGTACTTC. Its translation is CASSFQTGAEWGQYF.

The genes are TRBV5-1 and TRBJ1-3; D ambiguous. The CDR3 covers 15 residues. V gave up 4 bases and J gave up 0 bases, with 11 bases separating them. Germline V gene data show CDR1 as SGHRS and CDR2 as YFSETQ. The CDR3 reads CASSTGPTSGNTIYF. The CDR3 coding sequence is TGCGCCAGCAGCACCGGACCGACCTCTGGAAACACCATATATTTT.

The CDR3 region is CASSYSVQGAGNTIYF. The CDR3 DNA reads TGTGCCAGCAGTTACTCGGTACAGGGGGCTGGAAACACCATATATTTT. This chain joins TRBV6-6 and TRBJ1-3, with 8 bases matching TRBD1. The CDR3 has 16 amino acids. CDR1 and CDR2 (germline): MNHNY, SVGAGI (reference sequence). With V trimmed by 0 bases and J by 2 bases, 3 bases remained unmatched.

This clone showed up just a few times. The CDR3 DNA reads as TGTGCCAGCAGCCAAGGGGGGGGACTCACTGAAGCTTTCTTT. Translating it yields CASSQGGGLTEAFF. The chain uses TRBV3-1 (or the pseudogene TRBV3-2) and TRBJ1-1; the D gene is possibly TRBD1 (5 bases). In germline, CDR1 is LGHDT, CDR2 YNNKEL (reference sequence). The CDR3 extends over 14 amino acids. V gave up 1 base and J gave up 4 bases, with 10 bases separating them.

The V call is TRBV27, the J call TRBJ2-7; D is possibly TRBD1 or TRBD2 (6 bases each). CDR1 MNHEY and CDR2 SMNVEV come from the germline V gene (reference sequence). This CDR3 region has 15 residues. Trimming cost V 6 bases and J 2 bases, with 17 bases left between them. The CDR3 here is CASRRPTGGTYEQYF. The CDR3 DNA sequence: TGTGCCAGCAGGAGGCCGACAGGAGGGACCTACGAGCAGTACTTC.

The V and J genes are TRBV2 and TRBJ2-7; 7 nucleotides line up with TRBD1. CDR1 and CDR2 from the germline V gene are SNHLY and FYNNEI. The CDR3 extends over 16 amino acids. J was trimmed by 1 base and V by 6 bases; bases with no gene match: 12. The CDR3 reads CASRVTTGLLSYEQYF. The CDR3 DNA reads TGTGCCAGCAGGGTAACGACAGGGTTATTATCCTACGAGCAGTACTTC.

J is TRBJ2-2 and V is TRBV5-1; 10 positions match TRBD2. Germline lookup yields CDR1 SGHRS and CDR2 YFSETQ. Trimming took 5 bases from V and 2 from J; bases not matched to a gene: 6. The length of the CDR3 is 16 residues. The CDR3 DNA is TGCGCCAGCAGGGCCGGGACTAGCGCAAACACCGGGGAGCTGTTTTTT. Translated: CASRAGTSANTGELFF.

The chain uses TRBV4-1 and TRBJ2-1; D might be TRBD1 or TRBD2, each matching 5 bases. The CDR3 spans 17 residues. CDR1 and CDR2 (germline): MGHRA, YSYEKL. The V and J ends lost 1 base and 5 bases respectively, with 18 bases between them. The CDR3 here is CASSQGGTTIPNNEQFF. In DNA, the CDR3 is TGCGCCAGCAGCCAAGGAGGGACCACAATTCCGAACAATGAGCAGTTCTTC.

The CDR3 bases are TGTGCCAGCAGCTATCTAGGGACAGCTAATCAGCCCCAGCATTTT. As protein: CASSYLGTANQPQHF. The chain couples TRBV2 to TRBJ1-5; 7 bases align to TRBD1. This CDR3 region has 15 residues. J lost 4 bases, V lost 6 bases, and 9 bases had no gene match. Germline assignment: CDR1 SNHLY and CDR2 FYNNEI.

CDR3 protein: CASSLADGTSGNTIYF. DNA of the CDR3: TGTGCCAGCAGCTTAGCCGACGGGACATCTGGAAACACCATATATTTT. V usage is TRBV7-9 and J usage is TRBJ1-3; the D gene is possibly TRBD1 (6 bases). The V and J ends lost 0 bases and 1 base respectively, with 10 bases between them. The CDR3 contains 16 residues. Germline CDR1 and CDR2: SEHNR and FQNEAQ (reference sequence).

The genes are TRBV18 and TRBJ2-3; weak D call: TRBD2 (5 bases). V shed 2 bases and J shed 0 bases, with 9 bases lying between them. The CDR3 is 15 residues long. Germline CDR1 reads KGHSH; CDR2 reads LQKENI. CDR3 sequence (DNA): TGTGCCAGCTCACCAGACTACCTGAGCACAGATACGCAGTATTTT. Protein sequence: CASSPDYLSTDTQYF.

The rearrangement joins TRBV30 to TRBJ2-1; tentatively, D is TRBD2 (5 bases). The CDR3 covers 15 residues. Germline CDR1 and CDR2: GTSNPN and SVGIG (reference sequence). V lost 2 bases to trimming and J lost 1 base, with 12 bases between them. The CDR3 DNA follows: TGTGCCTGGAGTAAGGTGGGCGGGTCCTACAATGAGCAGTTCTTC. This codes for CAWSKVGGSYNEQFF.

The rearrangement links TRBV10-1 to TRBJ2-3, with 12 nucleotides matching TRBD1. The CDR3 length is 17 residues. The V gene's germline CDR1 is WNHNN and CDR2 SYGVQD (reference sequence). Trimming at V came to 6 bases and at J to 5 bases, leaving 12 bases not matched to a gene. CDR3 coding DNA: TGCGCCAGCAGCTGGGGACAGGGGGCGAATTTTCAAGATACGCAGTATTTT. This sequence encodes CASSWGQGANFQDTQYF.

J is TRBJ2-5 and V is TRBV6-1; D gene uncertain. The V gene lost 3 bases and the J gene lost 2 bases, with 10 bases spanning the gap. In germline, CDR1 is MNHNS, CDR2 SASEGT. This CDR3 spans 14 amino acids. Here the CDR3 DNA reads TGTGCCAGCAGTGACCGCAAGGGTCAAGAGACCCAGTACTTC. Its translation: CASSDRKGQETQYF.

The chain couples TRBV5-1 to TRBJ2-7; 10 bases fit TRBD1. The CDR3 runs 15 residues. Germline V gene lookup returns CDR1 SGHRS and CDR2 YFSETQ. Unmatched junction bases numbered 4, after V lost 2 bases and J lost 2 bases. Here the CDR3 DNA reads TGCGCCAGCAGCTTCTGGACAGGGGGTACCTACGAGCAGTACTTC. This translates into CASSFWTGGTYEQYF.

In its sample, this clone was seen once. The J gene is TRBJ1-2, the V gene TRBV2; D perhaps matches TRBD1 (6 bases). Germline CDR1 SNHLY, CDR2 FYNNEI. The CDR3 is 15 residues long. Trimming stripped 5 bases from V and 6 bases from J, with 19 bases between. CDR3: CASSSQGGQGNGYTF. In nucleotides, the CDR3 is TGTGCCAGCAGTTCCCAGGGTGGGCAGGGGAATGGCTACACCTTC.

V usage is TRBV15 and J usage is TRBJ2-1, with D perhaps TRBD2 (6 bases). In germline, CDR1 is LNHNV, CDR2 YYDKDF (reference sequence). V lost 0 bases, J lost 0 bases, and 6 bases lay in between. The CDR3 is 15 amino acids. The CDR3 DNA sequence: TGTGCCACCAGCAGAGATAGCGGCTCCTACAATGAGCAGTTCTTC. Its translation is CATSRDSGSYNEQFF.

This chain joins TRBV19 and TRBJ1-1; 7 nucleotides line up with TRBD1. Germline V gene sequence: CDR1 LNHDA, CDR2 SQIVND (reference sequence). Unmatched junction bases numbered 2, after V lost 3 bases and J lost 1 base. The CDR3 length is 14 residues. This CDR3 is CASSIGTENTEAFF. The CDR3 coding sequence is TGTGCCAGTAGTATCGGGACAGAGAACACTGAAGCTTTCTTT.

In DNA, the CDR3 is TGTGCCAGTAAGGATAGGGGGCTCAATGAGCAGTTCTTC. Translating it yields CASKDRGLNEQFF. The V gene is TRBV19, the J gene TRBJ2-1; 7 bases align to TRBD1. CDR3 size: 13 residues. The germline CDR1 and CDR2 sequences are LNHDA and SQIVND (reference sequence). The J segment lost 6 bases and the V segment lost 7 bases, leaving 6 bases of the junction unmatched.

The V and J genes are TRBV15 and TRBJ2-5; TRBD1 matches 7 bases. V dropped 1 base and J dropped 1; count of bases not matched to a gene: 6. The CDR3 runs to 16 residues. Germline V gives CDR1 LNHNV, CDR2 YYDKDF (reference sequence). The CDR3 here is CATSRGTGTVQETQYF. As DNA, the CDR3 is TGTGCCACCAGCAGAGGTACCGGGACAGTCCAAGAGACCCAGTACTTC.